This entry lists 29 T cell receptor beta chains sequenced from one sample in a study of CD8 T cells in ankylosing spondylitis. TCRdb ran MiXCR on the 5' RACE reads and lists one entry per CDR3 protein. The table shows 130,000 or so distinct CDR3 sequences, with roughly an eighth occurring only once. Sequenced sample: blood, either unsorted or a sorted T cell fraction (not recorded which). Receptors were obtained from a female donor with ankylosing spondylitis or in good health (not recorded which).

The rearrangement uses TRBV29-1 and TRBJ2-3; 14 nucleotides match TRBD2. J gave up 0 bases and V 6 bases, and 5 bases lay outside the gene matches. CDR3 size: 16 residues. CDR1 SQVTM and CDR2 ANQGSEA come from the germline V gene. The CDR3 DNA reads as TGCAGCGTCTCAAGGACTAGCGGGGGGAGCACAGATACGCAGTATTTT. It yields the protein CSVSRTSGGSTDTQYF.

This clonotype was counted at least ten times. The chain joins TRBV5-1 to TRBJ1-1, with D unclear. This CDR3 is built from 15 residues. Trimming cost V 4 bases and J 0 bases, with 13 bases left between them. Per the germline V gene, CDR1 is SGHRS and CDR2 is YFSETQ. Here the CDR3 DNA reads TGCGCCAGCAGCGCCGAAGCACACTTGAACACTGAAGCTTTCTTT. It specifies CASSAEAHLNTEAFF.

This clonotype has ten or more counts. CDR3 in DNA: TGCAGCGTTGTGCCCCACAATGAGCAGTTCTTC. Translation gives CSVVPHNEQFF. The rearrangement uses TRBV29-1 and TRBJ2-1; D gene unclear. The CDR3 length is 11 residues. Germline V gives CDR1 SQVTM, CDR2 ANQGSEA. The ends were cut back, 4 bases at V and 5 bases at J, with 6 bases in the middle.

In its sample, this clonotype was seen many times. CDR3 nucleotide sequence: TGCAGCGTTGTTTCGGAAGCTGATGAGCAGTTCTTC. Its protein product is CSVVSEADEQFF. The rearrangement links TRBV29-1 to TRBJ2-1; no definite D call. This CDR3 is built from 12 residues. Trimming took off 4 bases at V and 8 bases at J, with 12 bases between the two ends. The germline CDR1 and CDR2 sequences are SQVTM and ANQGSEA.

A note on this clonotype: A much bigger clone sits one base away, suggesting this may be a read error. This rearrangement joins TRBV5-1 to TRBJ1-2, with a possible D match to TRBD1 (5 bases). Germline V lookup: CDR1 SGHRS, CDR2 YFSETQ. The CDR3 has 13 amino acids. The CDR3 DNA is TGCGCCAGCACGGAGGGGACGAACTATGGCTACCCCTTC. Translating it yields CASTEGTNYGYPF.

Details on this clonotype: A read error may explain this, as a much larger clone is one base away. The chain recombines TRBV2 with TRBJ1-2, with 11 bases lining up with TRBD1. The V and J ends lost 8 bases and 1 base, in that order; junction bases with no gene match: 18. CDR3 size: 19 residues. The germline V gene has CDR1 SNHLY and CDR2 FYNNEI. CDR3 DNA: TGTGCCAGCTGTTTAGACTCAGGGACAGGGGGGTCAGGTAACTATGGCTACACCTTC. Translation gives CASCLDSGTGGSGNYGYTF.

This clonotype was counted between two and nine times. The J gene is TRBJ1-4, the V gene TRBV3-1; D uncertain. In germline, CDR1 is LGHDT, CDR2 YNNKEL (reference sequence). V was trimmed by 0 bases and J by 7 bases, leaving 3 bases between them. CDR3 length equals 12 residues. The CDR3 protein is CASSQEGEKLFF. The CDR3 DNA is TGTGCCAGCAGCCAAGAGGGTGAAAAACTGTTTTTT. Full variable domain (rest looked up from reference TRBV3-1 and TRBJ1-4): DTAVSQTPKYLVTQMGNDKSIKCEQNLGHDTMYWYKQDSKKFLKIMFSYNNKELIINETVPNRFSPKSPDKAHLNLHINSLELGDSAVYFCASSQEGEKLFFGSGTQLSVL.

The chain joins TRBV7-1 to TRBJ2-7; D gene unclear. TRBV7-1 is flagged as an ORF with uncertain function. V was trimmed by 8 bases and J by 3 bases, leaving 26 bases between them. The CDR3 runs 17 residues. The CDR3 DNA follows: TGTGCCAGCTGCCAGCAGGCCGGACCCGGGCTCAGCTACGAGCAGTACTTC. This encodes CASCQQAGPGLSYEQYF.

This clonotype was detected many times. This sequence joins TRBV14 and TRBJ1-6, with 9 bases identical to TRBD1. Germline CDR1 SGHDN, CDR2 FVKESK. The junction had 22 bases not matched to a gene; V was cut back by 4 bases and J by 9 bases. The CDR3 is made up of 20 amino acids. The CDR3 DNA sequence: TGTGCCAGCAGCCGAGGGACCCGGGACAGGGTTCTGGTTGGGGTTTCACCCCTCCACTTT. Its translation: CASSRGTRDRVLVGVSPLHF.

This clonotype turned up a few times. This chain links TRBV28 with TRBJ2-1; 9 bases are shared with TRBD1. After removal of 10 bases from V and 6 bases from J, the junction contained 10 bases not matched to a gene. Germline CDR1 and CDR2: MDHEN and SYDVKM. CDR3 length: 14 amino acids. The CDR3 DNA follows: TGTGCCACTGGGGACAGGGATATCCGCAATGAGCAGTTCTTC. Translation gives CATGDRDIRNEQFF.

This clonotype appeared many times. The J gene is TRBJ2-1, the V gene TRBV28; TRBD1 matches 9 bases. J lost 0 bases, V lost 9 bases, and 12 bases had no gene match. Germline loops: CDR1 MDHEN, CDR2 SYDVKM. The CDR3 runs to 17 residues. The CDR3 DNA follows: TGTGCCAGTCTGACAGGGGGTATCGCTAGCTCCTACAATGAGCAGTTCTTC. Its protein is CASLTGGIASSYNEQFF. Drawing the rest from reference TRBV28 and TRBJ2-1, the complete variable domain is DVKVTQSSRYLVKRTGEKVFLECVQDMDHENMFWYRQDPGLGLRLIYFSYDVKMKEKGDIPEGYSVSREKKERFSLILESASTNQTSMYLCASLTGGIASSYNEQFFGPGTRLTVL.

The rearrangement links TRBV5-1 to TRBJ2-1; D tentatively fits TRBD1 or TRBD2 (5 bases each). V was shortened by 4 bases and J by 6 bases, with 11 bases between the two germline ends. CDR1 is SGHRS, CDR2 YFSETQ, per germline. The CDR3 consists of 13 residues. CDR3 sequence (DNA): TGCGCCAGCAGCAGGGACGGTATCAATGAGCAGTTCTTC. Protein: CASSRDGINEQFF.

The chain recombines TRBV7-9 with TRBJ2-1, with no clear D. V dropped 5 bases and J dropped 1 base, with 15 bases sitting between them. CDR3 size: 16 residues. CDR1 is SEHNR, CDR2 FQNEAQ, per germline (reference sequence). The CDR3 nucleotides read TGTGCCAGCAGCCCCATCCGGACCAATTCCTACAATGAGCAGTTCTTC. Protein sequence: CASSPIRTNSYNEQFF.

This clonotype appeared many times. This rearrangement joins TRBV24-1 to TRBJ2-2; D not resolved. Germline CDR1 and CDR2: KGHDR and SFDVKD. The CDR3 runs 14 residues. V lost 5 bases to trimming and J lost 8 bases, with 14 bases between them. The CDR3 DNA reads TGTGCCACCAGTGCCAAAGTTATCACGGGGGAGCTGTTTTTT. Amino acids: CATSAKVITGELFF.

This clonotype was recorded at least ten times. The chain recombines TRBV7-2 with TRBJ1-5; D possibly corresponds to TRBD1 (5 bases). Germline V lookup: CDR1 SGHTA, CDR2 FQGNSA. The V end lost 1 base, the J end lost 4 bases, and 17 bases lay between the germline ends. The CDR3 extends over 17 amino acids. CDR3 nucleotides: TGTGCCAGCAGCTTAGGCGTTAGGGGTCTGGGGAATCAGCCCCAGCATTTT. This sequence encodes CASSLGVRGLGNQPQHF.

This clonotype has only a few counts. The chain recombines TRBV6-2 or TRBV6-3 with TRBJ2-1; 7 bases match TRBD1. Per germline, CDR1 MNHEY and CDR2 SVGEGT. The CDR3 loop spans 14 amino acids. J was trimmed by 7 bases and V by 4 bases; bases with no gene match: 7. The CDR3 DNA reads TGTGCCAGCAGTTCCCACAGGGGTCGGAATGAGCAGTTCTTC. It specifies CASSSHRGRNEQFF.

This clonotype appeared many times. The CDR3 loop reads CSARVGADTQYF. In nucleotides, the CDR3 is TGCAGTGCTAGGGTAGGGGCAGATACGCAGTATTTT. This chain uses TRBV20-1 with TRBJ2-3; D possibly corresponds to TRBD1 (5 bases). V was cut by 3 bases and J by 4 bases, with 8 bases left in between. CDR1 and CDR2 from the germline V gene are DFQATT and SNEGSKA (reference sequence). The CDR3 is made up of 12 amino acids.

This clonotype has more than one count but fewer than ten. This chain links TRBV28 with TRBJ2-7; 8 bases map to TRBD1. Germline CDR1 is MDHEN and CDR2 is SYDVKM. This CDR3 region has 17 residues. The ends lost 4 bases at V and 3 bases at J; junction bases unmatched: 14. In nucleotides, the CDR3 is TGTGCCAGCAGTTCAGTTGAATACAGGGGGGTAGACTACGAGCAGTACTTC. This gives the protein CASSSVEYRGVDYEQYF.

This clonotype was observed a handful of times. The junction departs from germline at one end; a sequencing error may be responsible. V and J are TRBV3-1 and TRBJ2-7; 9 bases agree with TRBD2. This CDR3 region has 14 residues. Germline V gene sequence: CDR1 LGHDT, CDR2 YNNKEL (reference sequence). CDR3 protein: CASRRGGGVYEQCF. The CDR3 DNA reads TGTGCCAGCCGGCGAGGCGGGGGGGTCTACGAGCAGTGCTTC.

This clonotype occurred many times. The genes are TRBV29-1 and TRBJ2-1; 11 positions match TRBD2. V lost 1 base, J lost 3 bases, and 5 bases stayed unmatched. Germline CDR1 is SQVTM and CDR2 is ANQGSEA. This CDR3 has 16 residues. CDR3: CSVEAPGTSGYNEQFF. The CDR3 nucleotides are TGCAGCGTTGAAGCCCCAGGGACTAGCGGCTACAATGAGCAGTTCTTC.

This clonotype was seen repeatedly, ten times or more. The CDR3 nucleotides are TGTGCCAGCAGCATAACGGGACTAGCAACCTACGAGCAGTACTTC. This gives the protein CASSITGLATYEQYF. The genes are TRBV11-2 and TRBJ2-7, with 9 bases lining up with TRBD2. The germline V gene has CDR1 SGHAT and CDR2 FQNNGV. V lost 5 bases and J lost 2; bases outside the gene matches: 7. The CDR3 extends over 15 amino acids. Looking up the rest from reference TRBV11-2 and TRBJ2-7 gives the full variable domain: EAGVAQSPRYKIIEKRQSVAFWCNPISGHATLYWYQQILGQGPKLLIQFQNNGVVDDSQLPKDRFSAERLKGVDSTLKIQPAKLEDSAVYLCASSITGLATYEQYFGPGTRLTVT.

In this sample, this clonotype turned up many times. This CDR3 is CASSLGQVYGYTF. CDR3 DNA: TGCGCCAGCAGCTTGGGACAAGTCTATGGCTACACCTTC. The rearrangement uses TRBV5-1 and TRBJ1-2; D is unresolved. The CDR3 runs 13 residues. With 0 bases removed from V and 4 bases from J, the gap between germline ends came to 7 bases. The V gene's germline CDR1 is SGHRS and CDR2 YFSETQ.

This clonotype was found many times. The V call is TRBV11-2, the J call TRBJ2-7, with TRBD2 matching over 10 bases. Germline CDR1 is SGHAT and CDR2 is FQNNGV. The trim removed 0 bases at V and 4 bases at J, leaving 3 bases unmatched. The CDR3 spans 15 residues. CDR3 amino acids: CASSLEGLARYEQYF. As DNA, the CDR3 is TGTGCCAGCAGCTTAGAGGGACTAGCGAGGTACGAGCAGTACTTC. Drawing the rest from reference TRBV11-2 and TRBJ2-7, the complete variable domain is EAGVAQSPRYKIIEKRQSVAFWCNPISGHATLYWYQQILGQGPKLLIQFQNNGVVDDSQLPKDRFSAERLKGVDSTLKIQPAKLEDSAVYLCASSLEGLARYEQYFGPGTRLTVT.

This clonotype was detected ten times or more. This chain connects TRBV12-3 or TRBV12-4 to TRBJ2-2; no firm D call. Between the trimmed V and J ends, which lost 6 bases and 0 bases, there was a span of 11 bases. The CDR3 spans 15 residues. The CDR3 nucleotides read TGTGCCAGCAGCTTCGTCTCCGCGAACACCGGGGAGCTGTTTTTT. Translated, it gives CASSFVSANTGELFF.

In this sample, this clonotype turned up a few times. This chain connects TRBV4-2 to TRBJ2-6; TRBD1 aligns across 7 bases. With V trimmed by 3 bases and J by 0 bases, 5 bases remained unmatched. CDR3 length: 17 residues. The V gene's germline CDR1 is LGHNA and CDR2 YNFKEQ. In DNA form, the CDR3 reads TGTGCCAGCAGCCATTATCGACAGGGCTCTGGGGCCAACGTCCTGACTTTC. Translating it yields CASSHYRQGSGANVLTF.

This clonotype has a count of ten or more. The chain couples TRBV7-9 to TRBJ1-1, with D unclear. Trimming left V 3 bases short and J 0 bases short, with 8 bases between. The CDR3 covers 14 residues. CDR1 SEHNR and CDR2 FQNEAQ come from the germline V gene (reference sequence). The CDR3 region is CASSFQGLNTEAFF. CDR3 sequence (DNA): TGTGCCAGCAGCTTCCAAGGGCTGAACACTGAAGCTTTCTTT.

This clonotype showed up many times. The chain recombines TRBV5-4 with TRBJ1-1; D not certain. Germline-derived CDR1 and CDR2 are SGHNT and YYREEE (reference sequence). The CDR3 spans 13 residues. Trimming removed 0 bases from V and 6 bases from J, with 9 bases in between. The CDR3 DNA follows: TGTGCCAGCAGCTTGGGGGCACGCTCTGAAGCTTTCTTT. Encoded protein: CASSLGARSEAFF.

This clonotype appeared many times. This chain connects TRBV12-3 or TRBV12-4 to TRBJ2-3; possible D gene TRBD1, 5 bases. Trimming removed 6 bases from V and 4 bases from J, with 17 bases in between. This CDR3 is built from 15 residues. The CDR3 DNA reads TGTGCCAGCAGAAACACAAGAAACAGGCCAGATACGCAGTATTTT. This translates into CASRNTRNRPDTQYF.

This clonotype came up many times. J is TRBJ2-1 and V is TRBV2; maybe TRBD2 (6 bases). CDR1 and CDR2 (germline): SNHLY, FYNNEI. CDR3 size: 12 residues. Trimming took off 6 bases at V and 6 bases at J, with 9 bases between the two ends. CDR3 in amino acids: CASSRERNEQFF. In DNA form, the CDR3 reads TGTGCCAGCAGCCGGGAGCGCAATGAGCAGTTCTTC.